This TCR beta chain derives from a study of beta chain features in type 1 diabetes. Since all of the isolated RNA was reverse transcribed, expressed TCRB transcripts were what got sequenced. TCRdb's table, derived via immunoSEQ multiplex PCR, lists solely in-frame clones and lacks some. The sample lists under 900,000 clones; around a sixth were seen once. To note about this clone: The target antigen is unknown.

General observations from the study: Small HLA sub-analyses could not settle whether HLA shapes TCRB rearrangement. Healthy donors had naive, central memory and Treg TCRB repertoires that appeared less similar than those seen among patients. High TCR expression in some cells could lead to their over-representation in cDNA sequencing.

Per the germline V gene, CDR1 is SNHLY and CDR2 is FYNNEI. V was trimmed by 2 bases and J by 5 bases, leaving 12 bases between them. The CDR3 is 14 residues long. Sequencing was carried out using naive CD4+ T cells from blood. The rearrangement joins TRBV2 to TRBJ1-1; possibly TRBD1 for D (5 bases). The sequence was obtained from a woman younger than 35 in good health. Here the CDR3 DNA reads TGTGCCAGCAGTGAAAGTTATAGGGGAACTGAAGCTTTCTTT. Its protein is CASSESYRGTEAFF.